The 8 T cell receptor beta chains listed next were all sequenced from one sample in a study of shared T cell receptors in the human thymus. Assay: immunoSEQ multiplex PCR; the TCRdb copy retains only in-frame clones and omits some. This sample has hundreds of thousands of clones, with roughly 88% found just once. These data are also associated with another study on human thymus T cells.

Sequenced input: thymocytes. The receptor source for this set is a boy under three years old with a congenital heart defect.

The chain has TRBV4-2 and TRBJ2-7; 11 nucleotides agree with TRBD2. Germline V gene data show CDR1 as LGHNA and CDR2 as YNFKEQ. J lost 3 bases, V lost 0 bases, and 16 bases had no gene match. The CDR3 contains 20 residues. CDR3 in DNA: TGTGCCAGCAGCCAAGAGGGACAACTAGCGGGAGCCGTCTTAGTCTACGAGCAGTACTTC. Protein: CASSQEGQLAGAVLVYEQYF.

This clone showed up just a few times. The CDR3 spells CASRESTDTQYF. CDR3 coding DNA: TGTGCCAGCAGGGAGAGCACAGATACGCAGTATTTT. The chain recombines TRBV6-1 with TRBJ2-3; D unresolved. The CDR3 contains 12 residues. Germline CDR1 reads MNHNS; CDR2 reads SASEGT. Trimming took 6 bases from V and 0 from J, leaving 4 bases between them.

The rearrangement links TRBV11-1 to TRBJ1-1, with D perhaps TRBD1 (6 bases). V was trimmed by 5 bases and J by 1 base, leaving 8 bases between them. Per the germline V gene, CDR1 is SGHAT and CDR2 is FQDESV (reference sequence). The CDR3 is 13 amino acids. The DNA for the CDR3 is TGTGCCAGCAGCCTCAGGGGGAACACTGAAGCTTTCTTT. Its translation: CASSLRGNTEAFF.

The chain has TRBV11-1 and TRBJ2-1, with 12 bases matching TRBD2. The trim removed 0 bases at V and 3 bases at J, leaving 3 bases unmatched. The germline CDR1 and CDR2 sequences are SGHAT and FQDESV (reference sequence). This CDR3 comprises 17 residues. The CDR3 coding sequence is TGTGCCAGCAGCTTAGCACCACTAGCGGGAGGCTACAATGAGCAGTTCTTC. As protein: CASSLAPLAGGYNEQFF.

This clone showed up just once. The rearrangement joins TRBV29-1 to TRBJ2-1; 10 nucleotides agree with TRBD2. Germline V CDR1 and CDR2: SQVTM, ANQGSEA. With 6 bases clipped from V and 7 bases from J, the junction kept 12 bases outside the gene matches. The CDR3 length is 15 residues. CDR3 residues: CSVELAGDLWNEQFF. As DNA, the CDR3 is TGCAGCGTCGAGCTAGCGGGAGATCTCTGGAATGAGCAGTTCTTC.

This rearrangement joins TRBV6-4 to TRBJ2-3; D might be TRBD2 (6 bases). Germline values: CDR1 MRHNA, CDR2 SNTAGT. The CDR3 length is 14 residues. The V end was cut by 5 bases, the J end by 2 bases, with 11 bases between. The CDR3 spells CASSPGLHTDTQYF. DNA of the CDR3: TGTGCCAGCAGTCCGGGACTCCACACAGATACGCAGTATTTT.

This clone was found once. The chain recombines TRBV25-1 with TRBJ2-5, with TRBD2 identical over 9 bases. The CDR3 extends over 12 amino acids. The ends lost 1 base at V and 11 bases at J; junction bases unmatched: 2. Germline CDR1 reads MGHDK; CDR2 reads SYGVNS. The CDR3 nucleotides are TGTGCCAGCAGTGAATCTGCGGGAGGGCAGTACTTC. This gives the protein CASSESAGGQYF. The variable domain in full, with the rest retrieved from reference TRBV25-1 and TRBJ2-5, is EADIYQTPRYLVIGTGKKITLECSQTMGHDKMYWYQQDPGMELHLIHYSYGVNSTEKGDLSSESTVSRIRTEHFPLTLESARPSHTSQYLCASSESAGGQYFGPGTRLLVL.

On this clone: Other DNA sequences of this sample code for an identical CDR3. The genes are TRBV15 and TRBJ2-3; D is perhaps TRBD2 (6 bases). The CDR3 is 23 amino acids. The V end was cut by 2 bases, the J end by 3 bases, with 36 bases between. Germline loops: CDR1 LNHNV, CDR2 YYDKDF (reference sequence). DNA for the CDR3: TGTGCCACCAGCAGATCCGAGTGGCGGGATTCCGGACTGGCGGAGACCTTAACAGATACGCAGTATTTT. The encoded protein is CATSRSEWRDSGLAETLTDTQYF.